The 26 T cell receptor beta chains below were found in one sample sequenced in a study of T cells after somatic rescue of genetic block. Using immunoSEQ multiplex PCR, the repertoire was profiled, and TCRdb retains in-frame clones only, with some absent. The repertoire has about 110,000 clones, 85% to 95% of them found once; the top ten carry about 1.5%. The sequencing input was peripheral blood mononuclear cells (PBMCs). Receptor source: a woman between 18 and 29 years old.

The chain has TRBV7-9 and TRBJ2-5; 8 bases are shared with TRBD1. V lost 4 bases and J lost 6; bases outside the gene matches: 10. CDR3 length: 15 residues. The germline CDR1 and CDR2 sequences are SEHNR and FQNEAQ (reference sequence). CDR3 sequence reads: CASSYGQGTGKTQYF. In DNA, the CDR3 is TGTGCCAGCAGCTACGGACAGGGAACGGGAAAGACCCAGTACTTC.

The chain carries TRBV7-2 and TRBJ1-5; 9 nucleotides line up with TRBD1. The CDR3 extends over 13 amino acids. CDR1 is SGHTA and CDR2 is FQGNSA in the germline V gene. The J segment lost 5 bases and the V segment lost 6 bases, leaving 2 bases of the junction unmatched. The CDR3 is CASSRQGDQPQHF. The CDR3 nucleotides are TGTGCCAGCAGTCGACAGGGGGATCAGCCCCAGCATTTT.

The rearrangement uses TRBV20-1 and TRBJ1-2, with D perhaps TRBD1 (5 bases). V lost 3 bases and J lost 10, with 12 bases in between. This CDR3 is 11 amino acids long. Germline CDR1 is DFQATT and CDR2 is SNEGSKA (reference sequence). CDR3: CSARTRVVYTF. The DNA for the CDR3 is TGCAGTGCTAGGACCAGGGTCGTCTACACCTTC.

CDR3 nucleotides: TGTGCCAGCAGCCCCCACAGGGGGACAGGGAGTAAAGATGAGCAGTTCTTC. This encodes CASSPHRGTGSKDEQFF. This rearrangement joins TRBV16 to TRBJ2-1, with 9 bases matching TRBD1. Germline V gene data show CDR1 as KGHSY and CDR2 as FQNENV. J gave up 8 bases and V 4 bases, and 15 bases lay outside the gene matches. The CDR3 has 17 amino acids.

The chain carries TRBV11-3 and TRBJ2-3, with 16 bases that match TRBD2. The CDR3 has 19 amino acids. Germline CDR1 SGHNT, CDR2 YENEEA. With 3 bases clipped from V and 3 bases from J, the junction kept 9 bases outside the gene matches. The CDR3 DNA sequence: TGTGCCAGCAGCTTGGGACTAGCGGGGGGGCCGGTCGTAACAGATACGCAGTATTTT. Amino acids: CASSLGLAGGPVVTDTQYF.

The genes are TRBV6-5 and TRBJ2-3; TRBD1 might be the D (6 bases). The CDR3 totals 15 residues. Germline values: CDR1 MNHEY, CDR2 SVGAGI. Trimming removed 0 bases at V and 1 base at J, with 8 bases between. CDR3 loop: CASSYSGHGTDTQYF. The CDR3 nucleotides are TGTGCCAGCAGTTACTCGGGACACGGCACAGATACGCAGTATTTT.

The chain uses TRBV4-2 and TRBJ2-1; maybe TRBD2 (7 bases). CDR1 is LGHNA and CDR2 is YNFKEQ in the germline V gene. The CDR3 length is 16 residues. Trimming removed 0 bases at V and 4 bases at J, with 13 bases between. In nucleotides, the CDR3 is TGTGCCAGCAGCCAAGAGGGGCGGGGGCAATACAATGAGCAGTTCTTC. Translation: CASSQEGRGQYNEQFF.

CDR3 bases: TGTGCCAGCAGCAGAGCGAACTACTCCCGGGACAGCCCCCTCCACTTT. Translated: CASSRANYSRDSPLHF. V usage is TRBV21-1 and J usage is TRBJ1-6; the D segment call TRBD1 is taken from the table without a DNA check. TRBV21-1 is a pseudogene. The CDR3 has 16 amino acids.

The rearrangement links TRBV19 to TRBJ1-5; D call uncertain. Germline CDR1 LNHDA, CDR2 SQIVND (reference sequence). The CDR3 is 15 amino acids. The V end lost 8 bases, the J end lost 0 bases, and 14 bases lay between the germline ends. The CDR3 DNA is TGTGCCAGTTCTCTTGACCCTTATAGCAATCAGCCCCAGCATTTT. Its translation: CASSLDPYSNQPQHF.

J is TRBJ2-3 and V is TRBV6-6; D not resolved. This CDR3 region has 13 residues. With 6 bases removed from V and 1 base from J, the gap between germline ends came to 8 bases. Germline lookup yields CDR1 MNHNY and CDR2 SVGAGI (reference sequence). CDR3 coding DNA: TGTGCCAGCAGCCCGGACGGCACAGATACGCAGTATTTT. It translates to CASSPDGTDTQYF.

The CDR3 coding sequence is TGTGCCAGCAGCCCTCGGACAGGGGAGAATTCACCCCTCCACTTT. It translates to CASSPRTGENSPLHF. The chain couples TRBV14 to TRBJ1-6; 9 nucleotides agree with TRBD1. J lost 7 bases, V lost 4 bases, and 5 bases had no gene match. CDR3 length equals 15 residues. CDR1 is SGHDN and CDR2 is FVKESK in the germline V gene.

This chain connects TRBV5-1 to TRBJ2-7; D possibly corresponds to TRBD1 (6 bases). The CDR3 totals 16 residues. CDR1 and CDR2 from the germline V gene are SGHRS and YFSETQ. V lost 0 bases and J lost 3, with 16 bases in between. CDR3 bases: TGCGCCAGCAGCTTGGATGGGGGCGACACATTCTACGAGCAGTACTTC. This encodes CASSLDGGDTFYEQYF.

As DNA, the CDR3 is TGCGCCAGCAGCCAAGAGGAGAACAGTCCCTACGAGCAGTACTTC. Translation gives CASSQEENSPYEQYF. The chain combines TRBV4-1 with TRBJ2-7; D uncertain. V was clipped by 0 bases and J by 2 bases, with 11 bases between them. The CDR3 is made up of 15 amino acids. Germline V gene lookup returns CDR1 MGHRA and CDR2 YSYEKL.

The chain employs TRBV23-1 and TRBJ2-1, with D possibly being TRBD2 (6 bases). TRBV23-1 is placed among ORFs of uncertain function. Trimming pared 4 bases from V and 7 bases from J, leaving 17 bases between. CDR3 length: 15 residues. The CDR3 DNA reads TGCGCCAGCAGTCCGGGTTGGGCAGGGAGGAATGAGCAGTTCTTC. It yields the protein CASSPGWAGRNEQFF.

The chain carries TRBV2 and TRBJ1-3; D remains unclear. The CDR3 spans 14 residues. CDR1 and CDR2 from the germline V gene are SNHLY and FYNNEI. V shed 7 bases and J shed 1 base, with 11 bases lying between them. CDR3 nucleotides: TGTGCCAGCATTCAGAGCAGATCTGGAAACACCATATATTTT. It specifies CASIQSRSGNTIYF.

J is TRBJ2-5 and V is TRBV6-5; the D is unclear. This CDR3 is 14 amino acids long. Germline CDR1 is MNHEY and CDR2 is SVGAGI. With 2 bases removed from V and 5 bases from J, the gap between germline ends came to 12 bases. CDR3 residues: CASSYDSRLETQYF. CDR3 in DNA: TGTGCCAGCAGTTACGACTCGCGGTTGGAGACCCAGTACTTC.

The CDR3 loop reads CSAWEGVTLHF. The CDR3 DNA is TGCAGTGCTTGGGAAGGGGTTACCCTCCACTTT. V and J are TRBV20-1 and TRBJ1-6; D is perhaps TRBD1 (5 bases). CDR3 length: 11 amino acids. Germline V gene sequence: CDR1 DFQATT, CDR2 SNEGSKA (reference sequence). The V and J ends lost 5 bases and 14 bases respectively, with 13 bases between them.

The chain couples TRBV5-6 to TRBJ1-5; maybe TRBD1 (6 bases). The CDR3 contains 15 residues. V was clipped by 4 bases and J by 4 bases, with 15 bases between them. Germline CDR1 SGHDT, CDR2 YYEEEE. CDR3 protein: CASSTWGRPNQPQHF. For the CDR3, the DNA is TGTGCCAGCAGCACGTGGGGGCGGCCAAATCAGCCCCAGCATTTT.

V usage is TRBV7-3 and J usage is TRBJ1-1; 7 bases are a match to TRBD1. This CDR3 region has 14 residues. The trim removed 5 bases at V and 1 base at J, leaving 4 bases unmatched. Germline loops: CDR1 SGHTA, CDR2 FQGTGA. Written as DNA, the CDR3 is TGTGCCAGCAGCGTGACAGGGCGGAACACTGAAGCTTTCTTT. It translates to CASSVTGRNTEAFF.

V and J are TRBV2 and TRBJ2-1; TRBD2 aligns across 13 bases. The CDR3 has 15 amino acids. J gave up 6 bases and V 6 bases, and 5 bases lay outside the gene matches. Looked up from germline, CDR1 is SNHLY and CDR2 is FYNNEI. The CDR3 nucleotides are TGTGCCAGCAGGAAGACTAGCGGGGGGCCCAATGAGCAGTTCTTC. It is translated as CASRKTSGGPNEQFF.

The table lists this clone with a count of one. The chain combines TRBV5-8 with TRBJ1-4; no clear D. The V gene lost 4 bases and the J gene lost 4 bases, with 14 bases spanning the gap. The CDR3 contains 15 residues. Germline lookup yields CDR1 SGHTS and CDR2 YDEGEE. The CDR3 bases are TGTGCCAGCAGCCCGCGGACTACAAGTAATGAAAAACTGTTTTTT. It is translated as CASSPRTTSNEKLFF. Based on the CDR3 plus reference TRBV5-8 and TRBJ1-4, the full variable domain is EAGVTQSPTHLIKTRGQQATLRCSPISGHTSVYWYQQALGLGLQFLLWYDEGEERNRGNFPPRFSGRQFPNYSSELNVNALELEDSALYLCASSPRTTSNEKLFFGSGTQLSVL.

The genes are TRBV5-5 and TRBJ2-7, with TRBD2 matching 7 bases. The CDR3 extends over 14 amino acids. The germline V gene encodes CDR1 SGHKS and CDR2 YYEKEE (reference sequence). Trimming cost V 4 bases and J 4 bases; bases outside gene matches: 8. The CDR3, as DNA: TGTGCCAGCAGCCTAGGACTAGGAATGTACGAGCAGTACTTC. As protein: CASSLGLGMYEQYF.

The CDR3: CSGYMPRKETQYF. Here the CDR3 DNA reads TGCAGCGGCTACATGCCCCGAAAAGAGACCCAGTACTTC. The chain carries TRBV29-1 and TRBJ2-5; unclear D gene. Germline V gene data show CDR1 as SQVTM and CDR2 as ANQGSEA. Trimming cost V 7 bases and J 3 bases, with 15 bases left between them. This CDR3 is built from 13 residues. Filled out from reference TRBV29-1 and TRBJ2-5, the complete variable domain reads SAVISQKPSRDICQRGTSLTIQCQVDSQVTMMFWYRQQPGQSLTLIATANQGSEATYESGFVIDKFPISRPNLTFSTLTVSNMSPEDSSIYLCSGYMPRKETQYFGPGTRLLVL.

In its sample, this clone was seen a few times. The rearrangement joins TRBV19 to TRBJ1-2; unclear D gene. CDR3 length: 11 residues. Per germline, CDR1 LNHDA and CDR2 SQIVND (reference sequence). The ends were cut back, 8 bases at V and 5 bases at J, with 9 bases in the middle. The CDR3 DNA sequence: TGTGCCAGTCAGGACGGGTATGGCTACACCTTC. Its translation is CASQDGYGYTF. Full variable domain (missing parts from reference TRBV19 and TRBJ1-2): DGGITQSPKYLFRKEGQNVTLSCEQNLNHDAMYWYRQDPGQGLRLIYYSQIVNDFQKGDIAEGYSVSREKKESFPLTVTSAQKNPTAFYLCASQDGYGYTFGSGTRLTVV.

The chain joins TRBV2 to TRBJ2-5; TRBD1 matches 10 bases. Per the germline V gene, CDR1 is SNHLY and CDR2 is FYNNEI. The CDR3 is made up of 14 amino acids. The trim removed 6 bases at V and 4 bases at J, leaving 5 bases unmatched. The DNA of the CDR3 is TGTGCCAGCAGGACTGGACAGGGGGTAGAGACCCAGTACTTC. Its protein is CASRTGQGVETQYF. The full variable domain, completed using reference TRBV2 and TRBJ2-5, is EPEVTQTPSHQVTQMGQEVILRCVPISNHLYFYWYRQILGQKVEFLVSFYNNEISEKSEIFDDQFSVERPDGSNFTLKIRSTKLEDSAMYFCASRTGQGVETQYFGPGTRLLVL.

This chain links TRBV4-3 with TRBJ2-5, with 9 bases matching TRBD2. Germline V lookup: CDR1 LGHNA, CDR2 YSLEER. The CDR3 is 16 residues long. V shed 0 bases and J 5 bases; nucleotides not matched to a gene: 7. The CDR3 sequence: CASSQDRSSGVETQYF. CDR3 in DNA: TGCGCCAGCAGCCAAGATAGGTCTAGCGGGGTTGAGACCCAGTACTTC.